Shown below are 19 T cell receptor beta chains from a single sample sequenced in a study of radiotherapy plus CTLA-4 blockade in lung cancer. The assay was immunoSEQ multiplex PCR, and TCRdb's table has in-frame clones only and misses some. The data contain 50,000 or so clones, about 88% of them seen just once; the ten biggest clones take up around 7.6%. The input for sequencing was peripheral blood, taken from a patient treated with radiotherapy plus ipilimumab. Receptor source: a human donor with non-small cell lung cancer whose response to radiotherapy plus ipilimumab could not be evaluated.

The CDR3 nucleotides are TGTGCCAGCAGCCCCGGACTAGCGGGAGTATACTACGAGCAGTACTTC. Residues: CASSPGLAGVYYEQYF. V is TRBV11-2 and J is TRBJ2-7, with 13 bases aligning to TRBD2. After removal of 5 bases from V and 3 bases from J, the junction contained 7 bases not matched to a gene. From germline, CDR1 is SGHAT and CDR2 FQNNGV. CDR3 length: 16 amino acids.

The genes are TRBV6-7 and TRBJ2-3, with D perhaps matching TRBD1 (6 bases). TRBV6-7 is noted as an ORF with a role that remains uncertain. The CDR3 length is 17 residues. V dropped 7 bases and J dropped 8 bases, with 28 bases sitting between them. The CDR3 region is CASIQRSDRPARGTQYF. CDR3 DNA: TGTGCCAGCATTCAGCGGAGTGACAGGCCGGCACGGGGTACGCAGTATTTT.

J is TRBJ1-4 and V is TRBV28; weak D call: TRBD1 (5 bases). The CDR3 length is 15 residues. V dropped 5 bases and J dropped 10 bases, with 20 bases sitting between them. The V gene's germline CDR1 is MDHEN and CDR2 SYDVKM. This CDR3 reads CASSPAGGGSGKLFF. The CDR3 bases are TGTGCCAGCAGTCCGGCCGGGGGAGGATCGGGAAAACTGTTTTTT.

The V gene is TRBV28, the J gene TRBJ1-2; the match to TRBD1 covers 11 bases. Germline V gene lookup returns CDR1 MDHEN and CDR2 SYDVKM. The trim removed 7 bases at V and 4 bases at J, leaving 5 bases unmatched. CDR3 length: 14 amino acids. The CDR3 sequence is CASTHGQGAYGYTF. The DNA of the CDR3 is TGTGCCAGCACCCACGGACAGGGGGCCTATGGCTACACCTTC.

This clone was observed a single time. The CDR3 region is CASSVEVAGGPNEQFF. The CDR3 coding sequence is TGTGCCAGCAGCGTAGAAGTAGCGGGAGGGCCCAATGAGCAGTTCTTC. This chain connects TRBV9 to TRBJ2-1, with 11 bases aligning to TRBD2. V lost 0 bases and J lost 6; bases outside the gene matches: 5. The germline gives CDR1 SGDLS, CDR2 YYNGEE. This CDR3 contains 16 residues.

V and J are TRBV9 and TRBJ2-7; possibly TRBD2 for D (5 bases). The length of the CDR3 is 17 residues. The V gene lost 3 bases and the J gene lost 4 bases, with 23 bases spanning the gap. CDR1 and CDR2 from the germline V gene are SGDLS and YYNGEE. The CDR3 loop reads CASSGGGGSALIYEQYF. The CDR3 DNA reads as TGTGCCAGCAGCGGCGGAGGAGGAAGCGCCTTGATTTACGAGCAGTACTTC.

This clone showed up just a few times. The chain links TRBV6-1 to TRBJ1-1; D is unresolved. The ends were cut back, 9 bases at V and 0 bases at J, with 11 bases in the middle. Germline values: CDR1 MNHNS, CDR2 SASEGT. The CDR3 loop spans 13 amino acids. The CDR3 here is CASYSPMNTEAFF. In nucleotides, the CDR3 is TGTGCCAGTTATAGTCCCATGAACACTGAAGCTTTCTTT.

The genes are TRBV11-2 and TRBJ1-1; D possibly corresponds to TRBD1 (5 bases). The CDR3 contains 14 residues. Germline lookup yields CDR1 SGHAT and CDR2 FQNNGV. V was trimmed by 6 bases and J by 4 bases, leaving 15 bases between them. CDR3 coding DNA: TGTGCCAGCAGAACATGGGGCAGCATCACTGAAGCTTTCTTT. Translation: CASRTWGSITEAFF.

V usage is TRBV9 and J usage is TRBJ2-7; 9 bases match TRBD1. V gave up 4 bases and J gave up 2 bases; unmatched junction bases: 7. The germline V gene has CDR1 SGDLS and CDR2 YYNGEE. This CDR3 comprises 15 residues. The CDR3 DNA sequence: TGTGCCAGCAGCACCACGGGACAGGGTGCCTACGAGCAGTACTTC. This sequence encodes CASSTTGQGAYEQYF.

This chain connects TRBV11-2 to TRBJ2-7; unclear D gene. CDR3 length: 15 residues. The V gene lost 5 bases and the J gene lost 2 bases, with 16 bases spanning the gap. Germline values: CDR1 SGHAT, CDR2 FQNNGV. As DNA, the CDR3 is TGTGCCAGCAGCGACGCTGCGCAGGTGGCCTACGAGCAGTACTTC. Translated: CASSDAAQVAYEQYF.

The CDR3 sequence: CASSHRGPPYEQYF. The DNA of the CDR3 is TGTGCCAGCAGCCACAGGGGGCCCCCCTACGAGCAGTACTTC. The chain carries TRBV5-6 and TRBJ2-7; TRBD1 aligns across 9 bases. The germline CDR1 and CDR2 sequences are SGHDT and YYEEEE. This CDR3 is 14 amino acids long. After removal of 4 bases from V and 2 bases from J, the junction contained 4 bases not matched to a gene.

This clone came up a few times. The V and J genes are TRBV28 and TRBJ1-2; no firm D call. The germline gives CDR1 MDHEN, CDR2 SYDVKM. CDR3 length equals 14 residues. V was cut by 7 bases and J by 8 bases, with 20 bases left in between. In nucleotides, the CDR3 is TGTGCCAGCACCGGCCCACCAGCGTCCCTCGGCTACACCTTC. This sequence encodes CASTGPPASLGYTF.

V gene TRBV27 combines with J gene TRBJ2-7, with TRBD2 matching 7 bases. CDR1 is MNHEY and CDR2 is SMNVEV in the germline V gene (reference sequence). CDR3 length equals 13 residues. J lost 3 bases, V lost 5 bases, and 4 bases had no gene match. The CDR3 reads CASSPRTSYEQYF. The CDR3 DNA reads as TGTGCCAGCAGTCCCCGGACTAGCTACGAGCAGTACTTC.

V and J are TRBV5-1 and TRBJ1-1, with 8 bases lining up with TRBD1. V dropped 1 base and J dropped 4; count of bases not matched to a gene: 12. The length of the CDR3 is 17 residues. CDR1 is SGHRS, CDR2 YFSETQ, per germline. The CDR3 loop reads CASSLTTSTGGGTEAFF. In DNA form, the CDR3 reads TGCGCCAGCAGCTTGACCACATCAACAGGGGGGGGCACTGAAGCTTTCTTT.

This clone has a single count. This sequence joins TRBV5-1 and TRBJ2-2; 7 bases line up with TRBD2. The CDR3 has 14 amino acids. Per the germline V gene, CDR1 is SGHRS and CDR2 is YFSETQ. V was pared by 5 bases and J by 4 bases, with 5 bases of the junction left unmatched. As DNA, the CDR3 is TGCGCCAGCAGACGGGAGGTGGGCACCGGGGAGCTGTTTTTT. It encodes CASRREVGTGELFF. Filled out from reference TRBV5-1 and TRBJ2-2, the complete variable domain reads KAGVTQTPRYLIKTRGQQVTLSCSPISGHRSVSWYQQTPGQGLQFLFEYFSETQRNKGNFPGRFSGRQFSNSRSEMNVSTLELGDSALYLCASRREVGTGELFFGEGSRLTVL.

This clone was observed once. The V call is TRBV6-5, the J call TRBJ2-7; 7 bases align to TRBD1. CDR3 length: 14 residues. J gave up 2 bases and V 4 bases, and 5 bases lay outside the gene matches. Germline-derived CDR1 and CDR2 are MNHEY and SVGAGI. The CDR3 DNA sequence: TGTGCCAGCAGTTGGGCCACAGGGGCCTACGAGCAGTACTTC. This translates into CASSWATGAYEQYF.

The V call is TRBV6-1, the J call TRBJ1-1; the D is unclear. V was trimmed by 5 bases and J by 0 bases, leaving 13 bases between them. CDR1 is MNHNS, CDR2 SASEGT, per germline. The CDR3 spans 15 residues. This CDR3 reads CASSPHSQMNTEAFF. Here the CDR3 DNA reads TGTGCCAGCAGTCCCCACAGCCAGATGAACACTGAAGCTTTCTTT.

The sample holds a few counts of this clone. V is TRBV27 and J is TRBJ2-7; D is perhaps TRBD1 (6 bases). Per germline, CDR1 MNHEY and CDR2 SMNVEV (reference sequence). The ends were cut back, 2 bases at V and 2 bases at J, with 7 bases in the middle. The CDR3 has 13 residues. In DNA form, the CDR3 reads TGTGCCAGCAGTTTAAGGACAGCCTACGAGCAGTACTTC. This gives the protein CASSLRTAYEQYF.

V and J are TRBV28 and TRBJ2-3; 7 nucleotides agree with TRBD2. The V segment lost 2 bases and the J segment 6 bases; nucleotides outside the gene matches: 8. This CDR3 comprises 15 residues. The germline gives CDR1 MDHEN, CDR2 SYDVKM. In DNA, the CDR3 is TGTGCCAGCAGTTTAGGGGGAGGGCCAAGTGATACGCAGTATTTT. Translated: CASSLGGGPSDTQYF.